This TCR beta chain is drawn from a study of response to subunit inactivated influenza vaccine. Germline-derived CDR1 and CDR2 are SGHRS and YFSETQ. J lost 0 bases, V lost 3 bases, and 9 bases had no gene match. The CDR3 runs to 16 residues. TCRdb recomputed calls from the RT-PCR reads with MiXCR, one row per CDR3 protein. Of fewer than 750,000 distinct CDR3 sequences in the sample, 14% are singletons; the top ten hold approximately 10%. Study-wide results and caveats: Each seasonal influenza vaccination, the authors suggested, recruits few new T cells.

Points on this clonotype: What it binds is unknown.

The sequenced sample was PBMCs from blood, obtained about 11 days after vaccination. This TCR was sampled from a man between 50 and 59 years old who received an inactivated influenza vaccine. The chain combines TRBV5-1 with TRBJ2-7; 7 bases match TRBD1. CDR3 protein: CASSSQTQGSSYEQYF. The CDR3 bases are TGCGCCAGCAGCTCCCAAACACAGGGGTCCTCCTACGAGCAGTACTTC.